This is a list of T cell receptor beta chains from one sample in a study of CD8+CD57+ T cells in acquired aplastic anemia. Using its own MiXCR run on the reads, TCRdb lists one record per CDR3 protein. The data contain 200,000 or so distinct CDR3 sequences, over 60% of them singletons. Material: sorted CD4+, CD8+, or CD8+CD57+ T cells (not recorded which) from PBMCs. The receptors stem from a human donor with severe aplastic anemia or a healthy control (not recorded which). The conserved cysteine and the conserved F or W are not part of the CDR3 here. The D gene is left open where the match is weak. Part of the rows lack a size; the others show once, few, many or a class for expanded clones.

V: TRBV15; size: -; J: TRBJ2-2; D: TRBD1; CDR3: ATSRGGTGNTGELF
V: TRBV20-1; size: -; J: TRBJ1-1; D: -; CDR3: SARVGGTEAF
V: TRBV7-8; size: -; J: TRBJ2-1; D: TRBD1; CDR3: ASSKVQGGGLGGEQF
V: TRBV20-1; size: -; J: TRBJ1-2; D: -; CDR3: SDRTANYGYT
V: TRBV7-2; size: -; J: TRBJ1-1; D: TRBD1; CDR3: ASSISRGDTEAF
V: TRBV10-2; size: -; J: TRBJ1-2; D: -; CDR3: ASSVGDGYT
V: TRBV20-1; size: -; J: TRBJ2-3; D: TRBD2; CDR3: SARDPGLAGVADTQY
V: TRBV9; size: -; J: TRBJ2-1; D: TRBD2; CDR3: ASSAAGLTYNEQF
V: TRBV5-1; size: once; J: TRBJ2-5; D: TRBD2; CDR3: ASRTSGTQETQY
V: TRBV10-1; size: -; J: TRBJ2-7; D: -; CDR3: ASIREHNYEQY
V: TRBV20-1; size: -; J: TRBJ2-7; D: -; CDR3: SASDSPSDEQY
V: TRBV2; size: -; J: TRBJ2-6; D: -; CDR3: ASSGANVLT
V: TRBV12-3/TRBV12-4; size: -; J: TRBJ1-4; D: -; CDR3: ASGRATNEKLF
V: TRBV7-2; size: -; J: TRBJ2-1; D: TRBD2; CDR3: ASSGTMISYNEQF
V: TRBV7-9; size: few; J: TRBJ2-2; D: -; CDR3: ASSLDGGELF
V: TRBV12-3/TRBV12-4; size: -; J: TRBJ2-3; D: -; CDR3: ASSLQGSTDTQY
V: TRBV7-2; size: -; J: TRBJ2-1; D: TRBD1; CDR3: VSSTRTGGYEQF
V: TRBV10-3; size: -; J: TRBJ1-4; D: TRBD1; CDR3: AIRTGEHNEQFVSGKLF
V: TRBV6-1; size: many; J: TRBJ1-1; D: -; CDR3: ASRLVKGEGMNTEAF
V: TRBV10-3; size: many; J: TRBJ1-1; D: TRBD1; CDR3: AISPGQGSTEAF
V: TRBV24-1; size: -; J: TRBJ2-2; D: -; CDR3: ATSDPGTGAGELF
V: TRBV7-9; size: -; J: TRBJ2-2; D: TRBD1; CDR3: ASTGQGALNTGELF
V: TRBV7-2; size: -; J: TRBJ1-5; D: -; CDR3: ASSLGASGWEQPQH
V: TRBV25-1; size: -; J: TRBJ2-3; D: -; CDR3: ASSELGGLEDTQY
V: TRBV24-1; size: -; J: TRBJ2-1; D: -; CDR3: ATSAQRGVNNEQF
V: TRBV29-1; size: -; J: TRBJ2-5; D: -; CDR3: SVEELGETQY
V: TRBV6-1; size: -; J: TRBJ2-7; D: -; CDR3: ASWSPPNSYEQY